This TCR beta chain was found in a study of beta chain features in type 1 diabetes. About the research overall: On cell yields, gender and age, patients and healthy donors were similar. Analysis included around 99,000,000 sorted cells drawn from all samples.

What was sequenced were expressed TCRB transcripts, since all of the isolated RNA had been reverse transcribed. Sequencing of naive, central memory and regulatory T cell samples gave an average of about 3.57 million reads. Measured with immunoSEQ multiplex PCR; TCRdb has only the in-frame clones, and not every one. The table includes roughly 230,000 clones, 9.6% detected once. V was pared by 4 bases and J by 2 bases, with 8 bases of the junction left unmatched. The V gene's germline CDR1 is SGHRS and CDR2 YFSETQ. This CDR3 comprises 18 residues. The origin of this receptor is a woman under 30 in good health. The sequenced material came from naive CD4+ T cells from blood. This chain uses TRBV5-1 with TRBJ2-5; 16 nucleotides align to TRBD2. The CDR3 region has the DNA TGCGCCAGCAGCGACGGGACTAGCGGGAGGGCCTTACAAGAGACCCAGTACTTC. Protein sequence: CASSDGTSGRALQETQYF.